This TCR beta chain appears in the sequencing data of a study of T cell responses to AZD1222 COVID-19 vaccine. Sequencing was performed with immunoSEQ multiplex PCR; in TCRdb, only in-frame clones are kept and a portion is missing. The sample contains about 150,000 clones, around 90% of which appear only once. Trimming pared 3 bases from V and 1 base from J, leaving 19 bases between. Germline V gives CDR1 LNHDA, CDR2 SQIVND (reference sequence). The CDR3 is 19 residues long. This clone was counted once. The antigen is not known. Study-level results: Donors were chiefly white British, with a greater number of females, and clonal diversity was perhaps underestimated.

The rearrangement links TRBV19 to TRBJ2-6; the D gene could be TRBD1 or TRBD2 (5 bases each). This sample comprised peripheral blood, obtained 28 days after the second AZD1222 dose. The receptor comes from an adult who received the AZD1222 COVID-19 vaccine. CDR3 DNA: TGTGCCAGTAGTATGATTGGGACGCCTACCCATTCTGGGGCCAACGTCCTGACTTTC. It codes for CASSMIGTPTHSGANVLTF.